This TCR beta chain was recovered during a study of cytomegalovirus exposure and HLA in healthy donors. Study-wide background: Early released data had tens of millions of unique TCRs, all coming from HLA-typed donors.

The PCR ran on 60 Vbeta and 13 Jbeta primers. Method: immunoSEQ multiplex PCR; TCRdb's copy keeps in-frame clones and lacks some. The sample consists of approximately 77,000 clones, around 76% of them appearing once. General study results and limits: For most subjects, TCR beta sequences were reported to predict HLA-A and HLA-B alleles with accuracy.

For this clone: Antigen specificity is unknown.

Trimming stripped 7 bases from V and 0 bases from J, with 19 bases between. This CDR3 contains 17 residues. CDR1 and CDR2 from the germline V gene are SGHNT and YENEEA. This clonotype originated in a male donor in good health and CMV-seropositive. Sequenced material: PBMCs. The chain joins TRBV11-3 to TRBJ2-1; a weak D match, TRBD2 (6 bases). The CDR3 loop reads CASIGGLQKSSYNEQFF. As DNA, the CDR3 is TGTGCCAGCATTGGGGGGTTGCAAAAAAGCTCCTACAATGAGCAGTTCTTC.